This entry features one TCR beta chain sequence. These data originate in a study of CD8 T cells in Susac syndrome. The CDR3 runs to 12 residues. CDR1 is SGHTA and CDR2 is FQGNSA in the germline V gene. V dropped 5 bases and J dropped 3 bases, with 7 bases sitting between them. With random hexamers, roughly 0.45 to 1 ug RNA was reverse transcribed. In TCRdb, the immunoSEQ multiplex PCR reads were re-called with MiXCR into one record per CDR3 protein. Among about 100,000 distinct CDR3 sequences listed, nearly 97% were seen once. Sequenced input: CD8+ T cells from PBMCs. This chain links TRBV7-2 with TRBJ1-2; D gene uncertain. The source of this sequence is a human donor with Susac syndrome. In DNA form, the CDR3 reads TGTGCCAGCAGCCGCGACGACTATGGCTACACCTTC. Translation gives CASSRDDYGYTF.